The 10 T cell receptor beta chains below were found in one sample sequenced in a study of cytomegalovirus exposure and HLA in healthy donors (dated by TCRdb to about 2017). Libraries were made using the immunoSEQ multiplex PCR assay. TCRdb provides this immuneACCESS table in a form limited to in-frame rearrangements. Some clones are lacking; in checked studies, under half of them reflect an unresolved V gene, and why the rest are absent is not known. The sample records about 240,000 clones, approximately 86% of which are singletons. In total, the top ten clones hold roughly 1.2% of the sample. Specimen: PBMCs. All receptors come from a woman aged 25 to 45 in good health and CMV-seropositive.

This chain uses TRBV2 with TRBJ2-5; D might be TRBD1 (6 bases). The V and J ends lost 8 bases and 6 bases respectively, with 19 bases between them. This CDR3 region has 14 residues. Germline assignment: CDR1 SNHLY and CDR2 FYNNEI. Here the CDR3 DNA reads TGTGCCAGCCGATACCCTAGGGACACGAAGACCCAGTACTTC. It translates to CASRYPRDTKTQYF.

The chain links TRBV6-5 to TRBJ2-2; D is perhaps TRBD2 (6 bases). This CDR3 has 15 residues. Germline V CDR1 and CDR2: MNHEY, SVGAGI. V lost 4 bases and J lost 6, with 15 bases in between. The DNA of the CDR3 is TGTGCCAGCAGTTTTAGGGTGACGGGGGCCGGGGAGCTGTTTTTT. It yields the protein CASSFRVTGAGELFF.

The V call is TRBV5-6, the J call TRBJ2-1, with 7 bases identical to TRBD1. This CDR3 has 16 amino acids. Germline CDR1 and CDR2: SGHDT and YYEEEE. J was trimmed by 3 bases and V by 7 bases; bases with no gene match: 13. CDR3 DNA sequence: TGTGCCAGCGGACCCCGATCTACAGGGGTCTACAATGAGCAGTTCTTC. Its protein product is CASGPRSTGVYNEQFF. Combining the CDR3 with reference TRBV5-6 and TRBJ2-1 gives the whole variable domain DAGVTQSPTHLIKTRGQQVTLRCSPKSGHDTVSWYQQALGQGPQFIFQYYEEEERQRGNFPDRFSGHQFPNYSSELNVNALLLGDSALYLCASGPRSTGVYNEQFFGPGTRLTVL.

CDR3 sequence: CASRESSGTAGNTIYF. CDR3 nucleotides: TGTGCCAGCAGGGAAAGCTCCGGGACAGCTGGAAACACCATATATTTT. This sequence joins TRBV6-1 and TRBJ1-3; 7 bases map to TRBD1. The CDR3 totals 16 residues. V lost 6 bases, J lost 2 bases, and 10 bases stayed unmatched. From germline, CDR1 is MNHNS and CDR2 SASEGT.

The genes are TRBV9 and TRBJ2-5, with 10 positions matching TRBD1. The CDR3 length is 14 residues. The germline V gene encodes CDR1 SGDLS and CDR2 YYNGEE. With V trimmed by 4 bases and J by 3 bases, 3 bases remained unmatched. CDR3: CASSPGTGEETQYF. The CDR3 DNA is TGTGCCAGCAGCCCGGGGACAGGGGAAGAGACCCAGTACTTC.

The chain has TRBV2 and TRBJ2-3, with no clear D. The V gene lost 6 bases and the J gene lost 2 bases, with 6 bases spanning the gap. The CDR3 loop spans 12 amino acids. Germline V lookup: CDR1 SNHLY, CDR2 FYNNEI. The CDR3 protein is CASSEYTDTQYF. CDR3 nucleotide sequence: TGTGCCAGCAGCGAATACACAGATACGCAGTATTTT.

The chain joins TRBV28 to TRBJ1-5; no clear D. This CDR3 has 17 residues. CDR1 and CDR2 (germline): MDHEN, SYDVKM. Between the trimmed V and J ends, which lost 1 base and 1 base, there was a span of 14 bases. The CDR3 DNA reads as TGTGCCAGCAGTTTATCTTTGAACGACGGGAGCAATCAGCCCCAGCATTTT. Protein: CASSLSLNDGSNQPQHF.

This sequence joins TRBV27 and TRBJ2-3; D is possibly TRBD1 (5 bases). Trimming removed 4 bases at V and 2 bases at J, with 13 bases between. CDR3 size: 15 residues. Germline-derived CDR1 and CDR2 are MNHEY and SMNVEV (reference sequence). The CDR3 DNA follows: TGTGCCAGCAGTTCAGGGAACCCGACCACAGATACGCAGTATTTT. Protein product: CASSSGNPTTDTQYF.

This rearrangement joins TRBV7-3 to TRBJ2-5; 15 bases are a match to TRBD2. Looked up from germline, CDR1 is SGHTA and CDR2 is FQGTGA. V trimming: 7 bases; J trimming: 5 bases; junction bases outside the gene matches: 8. The CDR3 has 16 residues. The CDR3 sequence is CASKPGLAGGHETQYF. The DNA of the CDR3 is TGTGCCAGCAAGCCGGGACTAGCGGGAGGACACGAGACCCAGTACTTC. The full variable domain, completed using reference TRBV7-3 and TRBJ2-5, is GAGVSQTPSNKVTEKGKYVELRCDPISGHTALYWYRQSLGQGPEFLIYFQGTGAADDSGLPNDRFFAVRPEGSVSTLKIQRTERGDSAVYLCASKPGLAGGHETQYFGPGTRLLVL.

The V gene is TRBV13, the J gene TRBJ2-7; 11 bases are shared with TRBD2. Unmatched junction bases numbered 3, after V lost 1 base and J lost 4 bases. Germline V gives CDR1 PRHDT, CDR2 FYEKMQ (reference sequence). CDR3 size: 15 residues. This CDR3 reads CASSLASGRLYEQYF. DNA for the CDR3: TGTGCCAGCAGCTTAGCTAGCGGGAGGCTTTACGAGCAGTACTTC.